This T cell receptor (beta chain) was sequenced in a study of blood T cell repertoires in COVID-19 (dated by TCRdb to the early 2020s). At the level of the whole study: Collaborator samples came from the United States, Italy and Spain and covered acute and convalescent phases of COVID-19. The material from the prospective study consisted of cDNA or gDNA derived from T cells, B-cell-depleted T cells, or PBMCs. Subjects who had been exposed to COVID-19, were actively infected with it, or had recovered from it provided the deeply sampled blood TCRbeta repertoires that made up the dataset. The repertoires were released in a freely available public database intended as a resource for research on the immune response to SARS-CoV-2. Samples came from the ongoing ImmuneRACE study (first 160 participants) plus 1,254 subjects from 6 global collaborators. Nearly every sample came with metadata listing a de-identified subject ID, COVID-19 status, age in years and sex. Where available, HLA class I and class II types were taken from metadata supplied by the sample provider and were not determined by assay-based typing. Results the study describes overall, beyond this receptor: The amount of clinical and demographic metadata varied by source and participant and was provided uncurated.

Note on this clone: Its antigen is still unknown. No much larger clone exists at a distance of one base, and base qualities are not known.

The collaborating institutions used their own protocols to collect whole blood in K2EDTA tubes. For TCRbeta analysis, collaborators shipped samples as frozen whole blood, isolated PBMCs, or DNA extracted from either of those sample types. The immunoSEQ Assay, a bias-controlled multiplex PCR, was used to amplify TCRbeta CDR3 regions from genomic DNA. The authors processed their data as follows. Nucleated cell counts per sample were estimated from amplification of reference gene primers within the assay. To quantify the absolute abundance of each unique TCRbeta CDR3 rearrangement, sequence reads were collapsed and filtered. For each sample, productive Simpson clonality was calculated as the square root of Simpson's diversity index across productive rearrangements. TCRdb took over this immuneACCESS table, retaining in-frame rearrangements with V and J assigned. Such tables are incomplete; in checked studies, under half of the missing clones stem from an unresolved V gene, and the remainder is unexplained. The D gene and trimming were derived from the DNA, and the V and J assignments and clone size from that table. A total of 70,000 to 95,000 clones appear in this sample, around 92% of them only once. Jointly, the top ten make up about 6.6% of the sample.

From a lookup of the germline V gene (reference sequence), CDR1 and CDR2 are WNHNN and SYGVQD. Including the terminal cysteine and phenylalanine, the CDR3 comprises 13 residues. Just CDR3 DNA is preserved here, 39 bases in frame from base 1. For this chain, trimming is 6 bases at the V end and 1 base at the J end, and the number of junction bases without a gene match is 3. The TCR sequence derives from a woman aged 55-69 years with active COVID-19. The chain is made from TRBV10-1 and TRBJ2-7; 7 of the junction bases match TRBD1. The sequencing sample was made of peripheral blood. The nucleotides are TGCGCCAGCAGAGGGGACAGTTCCTACGAGCAGTACTTC. It encodes CASRGDSSYEQYF.